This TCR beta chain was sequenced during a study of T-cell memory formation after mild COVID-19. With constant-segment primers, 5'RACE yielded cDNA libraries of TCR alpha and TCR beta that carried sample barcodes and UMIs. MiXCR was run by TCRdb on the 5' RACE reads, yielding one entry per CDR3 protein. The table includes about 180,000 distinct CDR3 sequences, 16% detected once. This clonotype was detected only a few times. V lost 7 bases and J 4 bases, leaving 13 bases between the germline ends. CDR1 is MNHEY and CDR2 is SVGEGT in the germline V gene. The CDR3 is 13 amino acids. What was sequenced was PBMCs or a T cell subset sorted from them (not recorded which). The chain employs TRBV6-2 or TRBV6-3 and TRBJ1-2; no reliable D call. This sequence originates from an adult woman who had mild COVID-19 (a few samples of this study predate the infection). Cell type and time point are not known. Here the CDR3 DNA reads TGTGCCAGCACCTCTAACAGCGGCTATGGCTACACCTTC. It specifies CASTSNSGYGYTF.